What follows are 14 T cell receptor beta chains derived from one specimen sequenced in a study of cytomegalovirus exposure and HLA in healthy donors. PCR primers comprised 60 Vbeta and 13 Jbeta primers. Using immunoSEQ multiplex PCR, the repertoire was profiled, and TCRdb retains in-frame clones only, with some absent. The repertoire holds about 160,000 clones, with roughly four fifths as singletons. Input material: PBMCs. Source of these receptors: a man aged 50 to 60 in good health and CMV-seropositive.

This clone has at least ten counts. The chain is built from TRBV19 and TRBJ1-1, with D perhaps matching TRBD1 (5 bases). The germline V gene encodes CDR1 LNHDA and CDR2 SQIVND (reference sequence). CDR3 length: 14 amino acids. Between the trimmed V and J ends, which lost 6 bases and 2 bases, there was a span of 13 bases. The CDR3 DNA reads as TGTGCCAGTAGGGTGGGGGGGTCTAACACTGAAGCTTTCTTT. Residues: CASRVGGSNTEAFF.

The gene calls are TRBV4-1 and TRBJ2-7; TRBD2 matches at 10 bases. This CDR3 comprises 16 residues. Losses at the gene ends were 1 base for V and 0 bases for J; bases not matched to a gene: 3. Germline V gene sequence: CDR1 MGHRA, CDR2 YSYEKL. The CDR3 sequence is CASSQGSGRASYEQYF. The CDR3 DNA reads TGCGCCAGCAGCCAAGGGAGCGGGAGGGCCTCCTACGAGCAGTACTTC.

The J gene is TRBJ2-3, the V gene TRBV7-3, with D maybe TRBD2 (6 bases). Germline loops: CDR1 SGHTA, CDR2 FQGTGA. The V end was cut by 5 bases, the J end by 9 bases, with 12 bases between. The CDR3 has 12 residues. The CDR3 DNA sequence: TGTGCCAGCAGCCCTGATCGGGGGACGCAGTATTTT. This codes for CASSPDRGTQYF.

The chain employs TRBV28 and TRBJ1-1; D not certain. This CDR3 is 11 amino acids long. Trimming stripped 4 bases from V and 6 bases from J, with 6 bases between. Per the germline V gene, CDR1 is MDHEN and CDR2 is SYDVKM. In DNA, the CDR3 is TGTGCCAGCAGTTCTAGAGCTGAAGCTTTCTTT. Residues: CASSSRAEAFF.

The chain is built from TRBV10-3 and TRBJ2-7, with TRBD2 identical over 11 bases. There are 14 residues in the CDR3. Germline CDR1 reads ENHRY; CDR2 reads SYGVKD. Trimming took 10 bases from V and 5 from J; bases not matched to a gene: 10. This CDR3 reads CATNVAGGPNEQYF. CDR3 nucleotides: TGTGCCACCAACGTAGCGGGAGGGCCCAACGAGCAGTACTTC.

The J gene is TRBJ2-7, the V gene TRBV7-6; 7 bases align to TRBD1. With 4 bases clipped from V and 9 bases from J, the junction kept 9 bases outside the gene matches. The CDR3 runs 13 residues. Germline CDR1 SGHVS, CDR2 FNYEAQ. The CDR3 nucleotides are TGTGCCAGCAGCTCAGGGACAGCCCTCTTGCAGTACTTC. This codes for CASSSGTALLQYF.

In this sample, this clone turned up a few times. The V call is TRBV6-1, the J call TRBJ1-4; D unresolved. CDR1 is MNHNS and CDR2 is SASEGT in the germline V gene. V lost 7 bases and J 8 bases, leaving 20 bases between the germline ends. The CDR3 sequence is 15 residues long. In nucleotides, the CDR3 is TGTGCCAGCATCGACCTTACTTCAAACAGCGAAAAACTGTTTTTT. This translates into CASIDLTSNSEKLFF.

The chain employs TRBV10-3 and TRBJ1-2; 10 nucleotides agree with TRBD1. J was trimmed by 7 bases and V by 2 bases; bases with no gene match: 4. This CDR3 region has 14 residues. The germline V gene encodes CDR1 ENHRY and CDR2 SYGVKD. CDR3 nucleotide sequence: TGTGCCATCAGTGAGGGGACAGGGGTGGGTGGCTACACCTTC. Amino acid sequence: CAISEGTGVGGYTF.

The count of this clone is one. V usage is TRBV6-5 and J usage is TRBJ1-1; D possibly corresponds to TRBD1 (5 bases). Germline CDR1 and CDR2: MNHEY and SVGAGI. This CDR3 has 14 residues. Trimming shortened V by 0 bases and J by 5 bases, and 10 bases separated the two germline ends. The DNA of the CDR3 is TGTGCCAGCAGTTACTCGGGGGAGGGGACTGAAGCTTTCTTT. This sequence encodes CASSYSGEGTEAFF.

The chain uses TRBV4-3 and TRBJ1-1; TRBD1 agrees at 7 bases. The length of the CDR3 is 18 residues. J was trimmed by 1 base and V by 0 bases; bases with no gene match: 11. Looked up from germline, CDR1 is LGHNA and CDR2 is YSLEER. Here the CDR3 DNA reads TGCGCCAGCAGCCAAGAAGGGGGGCCGGGACAGAAGAACACTGAAGCTTTCTTT. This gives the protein CASSQEGGPGQKNTEAFF.

CDR3 coding DNA: TGCAGTGCTAGAGCCCAGTACGGCTACACCTTC. As protein: CSARAQYGYTF. The chain has TRBV20-1 and TRBJ1-2; D remains unclear. Germline V gene sequence: CDR1 DFQATT, CDR2 SNEGSKA (reference sequence). Trimming took off 1 base at V and 8 bases at J, with 8 bases between the two ends. The CDR3 consists of 11 residues.

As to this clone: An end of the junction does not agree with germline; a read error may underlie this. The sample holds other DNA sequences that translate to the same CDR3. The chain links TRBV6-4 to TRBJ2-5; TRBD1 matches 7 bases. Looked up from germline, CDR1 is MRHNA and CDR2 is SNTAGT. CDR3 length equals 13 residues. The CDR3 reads CASSEEGAATQYF. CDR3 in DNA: TGTGCCAGTAGTGAAGAGGGGGCCGCGACCCAGTACTTC.

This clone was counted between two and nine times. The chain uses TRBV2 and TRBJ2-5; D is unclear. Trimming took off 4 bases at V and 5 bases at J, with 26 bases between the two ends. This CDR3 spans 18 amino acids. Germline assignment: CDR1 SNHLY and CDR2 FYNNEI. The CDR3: CASSVVLAQDHGKETQYF. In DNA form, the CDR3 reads TGTGCCAGCAGTGTGGTGTTAGCCCAAGATCACGGCAAGGAGACCCAGTACTTC.

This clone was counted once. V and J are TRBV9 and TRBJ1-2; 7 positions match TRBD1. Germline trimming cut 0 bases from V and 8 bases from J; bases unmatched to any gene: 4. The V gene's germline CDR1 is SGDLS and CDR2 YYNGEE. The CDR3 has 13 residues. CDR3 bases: TGTGCCAGCAGCGTAGATGGACAGGTCGGCTACACCTTC. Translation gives CASSVDGQVGYTF.